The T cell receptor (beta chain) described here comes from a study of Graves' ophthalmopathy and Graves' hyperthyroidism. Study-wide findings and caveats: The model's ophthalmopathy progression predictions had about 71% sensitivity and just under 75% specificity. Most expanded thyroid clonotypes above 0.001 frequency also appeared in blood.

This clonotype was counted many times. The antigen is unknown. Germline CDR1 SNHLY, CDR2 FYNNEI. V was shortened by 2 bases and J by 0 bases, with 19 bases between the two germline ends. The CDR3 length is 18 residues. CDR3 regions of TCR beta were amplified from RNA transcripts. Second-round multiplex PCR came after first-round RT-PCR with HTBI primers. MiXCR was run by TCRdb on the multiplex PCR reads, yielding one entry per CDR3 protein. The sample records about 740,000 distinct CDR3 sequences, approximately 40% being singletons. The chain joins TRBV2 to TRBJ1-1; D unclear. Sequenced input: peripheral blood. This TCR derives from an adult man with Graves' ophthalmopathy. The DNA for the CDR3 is TGTGCCAGCAGTGAACTTCCTCTCGGACGAAGTATGAACACTGAAGCTTTCTTT. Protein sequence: CASSELPLGRSMNTEAFF.